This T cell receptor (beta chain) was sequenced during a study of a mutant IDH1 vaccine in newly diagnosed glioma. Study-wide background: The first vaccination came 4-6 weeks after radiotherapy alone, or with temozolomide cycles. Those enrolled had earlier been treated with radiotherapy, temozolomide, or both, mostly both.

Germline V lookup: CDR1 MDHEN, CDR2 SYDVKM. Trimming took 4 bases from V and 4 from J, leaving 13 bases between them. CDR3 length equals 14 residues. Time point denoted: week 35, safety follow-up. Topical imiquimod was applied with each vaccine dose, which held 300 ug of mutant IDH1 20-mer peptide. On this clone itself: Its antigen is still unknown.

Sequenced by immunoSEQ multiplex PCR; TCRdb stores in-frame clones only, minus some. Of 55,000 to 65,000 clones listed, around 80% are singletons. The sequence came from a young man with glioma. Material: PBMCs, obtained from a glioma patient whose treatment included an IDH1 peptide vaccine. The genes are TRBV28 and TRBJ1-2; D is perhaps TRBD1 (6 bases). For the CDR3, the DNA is TGTGCCAGCAGTTCCGGGGGGCGAGGCTATGGCTACACCTTC. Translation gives CASSSGGRGYGYTF.